This T cell receptor beta chain comes out of a study of cytomegalovirus exposure and HLA in healthy donors. Overall study findings and caveats: Immune exposure information available was restricted to CMV serostatus.

This clone has a handful of counts. What it binds is unknown. PCR used 60 Vbeta primers and 13 Jbeta primers. The protocol was immunoSEQ multiplex PCR, while the TCRdb copy is restricted to in-frame clones and leaves out a portion. The sample holds over 100,000 clones; 75% to 80% are singletons and the top ten take roughly 3.1%. The receptor was isolated from a young woman in good health and CMV-seropositive. The material sequenced was PBMCs.

The CDR3 is CATSRDYAGGTEAFF. CDR3 DNA: TGTGCCACCAGCAGAGATTATGCGGGGGGGACTGAAGCTTTCTTT. V and J are TRBV15 and TRBJ1-1, with D possibly TRBD1 on 5 matching bases. V was cut by 0 bases and J by 5 bases, with 13 bases left in between. Germline V CDR1 and CDR2: LNHNV, YYDKDF (reference sequence). The CDR3 is 15 amino acids. Filled out from reference TRBV15 and TRBJ1-1, the complete variable domain reads DAMVIQNPRYQVTQFGKPVTLSCSQTLNHNVMYWYQQKSSQAPKLLFHYYDKDFNNEADTPDNFQSRRPNTSFCFLDIRSPGLGDTAMYLCATSRDYAGGTEAFFGQGTRLTVV.